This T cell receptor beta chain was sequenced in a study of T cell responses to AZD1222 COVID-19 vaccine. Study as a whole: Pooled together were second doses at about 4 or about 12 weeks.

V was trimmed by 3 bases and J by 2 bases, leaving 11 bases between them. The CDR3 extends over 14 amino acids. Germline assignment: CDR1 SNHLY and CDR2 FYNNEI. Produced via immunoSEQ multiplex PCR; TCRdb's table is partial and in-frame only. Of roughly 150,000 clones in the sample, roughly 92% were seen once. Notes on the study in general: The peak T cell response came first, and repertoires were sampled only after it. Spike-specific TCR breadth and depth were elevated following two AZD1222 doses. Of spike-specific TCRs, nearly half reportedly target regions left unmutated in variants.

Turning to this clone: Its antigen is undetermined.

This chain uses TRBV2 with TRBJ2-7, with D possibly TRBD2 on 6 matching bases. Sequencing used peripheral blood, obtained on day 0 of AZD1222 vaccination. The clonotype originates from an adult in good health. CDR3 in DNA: TGTGCCAGCAGTGATGGAGGGCGAGCCTACGAGCAGTACTTC. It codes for CASSDGGRAYEQYF.